The source of this T cell receptor (beta chain) is a study of T cells in Graves' hyperthyroidism and ophthalmopathy. This clonotype was recorded a few times. The CDR3 regions of TCR beta were amplified from RNA transcripts. The primer set for the first-round RT-PCR of the TCR CDR3 was HTBI. TCRdb ran MiXCR on the multiplex PCR reads and lists one entry per CDR3 protein. The sample includes roughly 250,000 distinct CDR3 sequences, more than 12% of them seen just once. Diagnoses used clinical symptoms, serum thyroxine and TRAb, thyroid ultrasound and orbital computed tomography. Per the germline V gene, CDR1 is MNHNS and CDR2 is SASEGT. Deletions cut 8 bases from V and 2 bases from J, with 13 bases between. The CDR3 runs to 14 residues.

The chain couples TRBV6-1 to TRBJ2-1, with D possibly TRBD2 on 5 matching bases. Sequenced: blood. The TCR was taken from a woman aged 35 to 49 with Graves' hyperthyroidism that later progressed to Graves' ophthalmopathy. Here the CDR3 reads CASGTLGAYNEQFF. In DNA, the CDR3 is TGTGCCAGCGGTACTCTGGGAGCCTACAATGAGCAGTTCTTC.